Following are 4 T cell receptor beta chains from one sample sequenced in a study of molecular identifiers for immune sequencing clone quantification. Each CDR3 protein gets one entry after TCRdb re-called the PCR reads with MiXCR. Of about half a million distinct CDR3 sequences in the sample, roughly 24% were seen once. Sequencing was done on a sample of naive CD8+ T cells from blood, with Jurkat cell RNA spiked in. The subset here: FACS-sorted CD8+CD4-CCR7+CD45RA+ naive T cells. These receptor sequences come from a human donor in good health. Some libraries in this study had Jurkat cell RNA spiked in.

Turning to this clonotype: It may be a read error: a sequence one base away is much more abundant. The chain employs TRBV28 and TRBJ2-6; D remains unclear. The length of the CDR3 is 20 residues. Germline-derived CDR1 and CDR2 are MDHEN and SYDVKM. Trimming removed 4 bases from V and 4 bases from J, with 26 bases in between. The CDR3 coding sequence is TGTGCCAGCAGTTCCCCAGCCAGGAATCCGATCATTATCGGGGCCAACGTCCTGACTTTC. Translated: CASSSPARNPIIIGANVLTF.

The sample holds many counts of this clonotype. The V call is TRBV14, the J call TRBJ2-5, with 8 bases matching TRBD1. The V segment lost 6 bases and the J segment 5 bases; nucleotides outside the gene matches: 8. CDR1 and CDR2 from the germline V gene are SGHDN and FVKESK. This CDR3 is built from 14 residues. The chain's CDR3 is CASSEGQGVETQYF. CDR3 nucleotide sequence: TGTGCCAGCAGTGAAGGACAGGGAGTCGAGACCCAGTACTTC.

The table lists this clonotype with many counts. The chain has TRBV30 and TRBJ2-7; weak D call: TRBD2 (5 bases). Germline loops: CDR1 GTSNPN, CDR2 SVGIG (reference sequence). This CDR3 comprises 10 residues. Trimming shortened V by 5 bases and J by 4 bases, and 6 bases separated the two germline ends. The CDR3 DNA sequence: TGTGCCTGGGGGAGTTACGAGCAGTACTTC. Protein product: CAWGSYEQYF.

The chain recombines TRBV20-1 with TRBJ2-7; TRBD2 agrees at 11 bases. This CDR3 comprises 14 residues. Looked up from germline, CDR1 is DFQATT and CDR2 is SNEGSKA (reference sequence). The ends lost 5 bases at V and 3 bases at J; junction bases unmatched: 6. For the CDR3, the DNA is TGCAGTGCTGCCCCGGGACTAGCGGACTACGAGCAGTACTTC. Translated: CSAAPGLADYEQYF.